The T cell receptor (beta chain) under discussion was sequenced for a study of blood T cell repertoires in COVID-19. Background on the study: The samples span acute and convalescent COVID-19 from the United States, Italy and Spain.

In the original processing: Estimated nucleated cell counts came from reference gene primer amplification. Here immunoSEQ multiplex PCR was the method, and the copy in TCRdb shows in-frame clones only, minus some. V, J and clone size were drawn from that table, and D and trimming were deduced from the DNA. This sample has 200,000 to 300,000 clones, with roughly 86% found just once. Seattle cases were enrolled at active infection and followed longitudinally. In germline, CDR1 is SNHLY, CDR2 FYNNEI. Trimming removed 6 bases from V and 4 bases from J; junction bases left unmatched: 4. The CDR3 runs 14 residues.

The clonotype comes from a woman aged 55-70 years with COVID-19, enrolled during active disease. Sequencing input: peripheral blood. The chain recombines TRBV2 with TRBJ2-1, with 9 nucleotides matching TRBD1. CDR3 region: CASRPGTGYNEQFF. The CDR3 DNA reads TGTGCCAGCAGACCCGGGACAGGGTACAATGAGCAGTTCTTC.